This paragraph covers one T cell receptor (beta chain) sequence. Its antigen is unidentified. TCRdb keeps only in-frame clones here, not all; method: immunoSEQ multiplex PCR. Of some 150,000 clones listed, 90% are singletons. This sample was included in a study of T cell responses to AZD1222 COVID-19 vaccine. Background on the study: Pooled in the analysis were second doses at about 4 or about 12 weeks. Regarding the study as a whole: A mostly white British donor set with more females was recruited, and clonal diversity was possibly underestimated. Within unmutated variant regions lay the reported targets of nearly half of spike-specific TCRs. Baseline serostatus was positive in only six AZD1222 recipients.

CDR3 length: 14 amino acids. The germline V gene encodes CDR1 SGHVS and CDR2 FNYEAQ. Trimming at V came to 5 bases and at J to 6 bases, leaving 5 bases not matched to a gene. The chain is built from TRBV7-6 and TRBJ1-4, with 8 bases lining up with TRBD1. The receptor's source is an adult in good health. Source: peripheral blood, taken on day 0 of AZD1222 vaccination. In DNA form, the CDR3 reads TGTGCCAGCAGCGTTACAGGGGGGTATGAAAAACTGTTTTTT. Protein sequence: CASSVTGGYEKLFF. The full variable domain, in which reference TRBV7-6 and TRBJ1-4 provide the parts outside the CDR3, is GAGVSQSPRYKVTKRGQDVALRCDPISGHVSLYWYRQALGQGPEFLTYFNYEAQQDKSGLPNDRFSAERPEGSISTLTIQRTEQRDSAMYRCASSVTGGYEKLFFGSGTQLSVL.